The text below deals with one TCR beta chain. What it binds is not known. Via MiXCR, TCRdb re-called the 5' RACE reads, giving one row per CDR3 protein. The sample yields some 500,000 distinct CDR3 sequences, less than 25% seen once. The data stem from a study of identical twins. J gave up 5 bases and V 7 bases, and 5 bases lay outside the gene matches. The length of the CDR3 is 14 residues. Germline CDR1 is MNHNS and CDR2 is SASEGT. Study results and caveats: Carriage of fewer insertions was seen in abundant cord blood beta clonotypes, whereas memory repertoires showed none.

This same sample was also part of a study on T cells expressing NK-cell markers. In that study: All TCR beta repertoires analysed originated from sorted CD3+CD56+NKG2C+, CD3+CD56+NKG2C- and CD3+CD56-NKG2C+ T cells. One of the eight sequenced donors was seronegative, whereas the other seven were HCMV-seropositive. Expanded NKG2C+ T cell clones were not confirmed as HCMV-specific.

Sequencing was done on a sample of CD4+ T cells sorted from blood. V is TRBV6-1 and J is TRBJ1-4; 9 nucleotides line up with TRBD1. The sequence came from a woman aged 18-29 years in good health. The DNA of the CDR3 is TGTGCCAGCAACCGTGACAGGGGGAATGAAAAACTGTTTTTT. This translates into CASNRDRGNEKLFF.